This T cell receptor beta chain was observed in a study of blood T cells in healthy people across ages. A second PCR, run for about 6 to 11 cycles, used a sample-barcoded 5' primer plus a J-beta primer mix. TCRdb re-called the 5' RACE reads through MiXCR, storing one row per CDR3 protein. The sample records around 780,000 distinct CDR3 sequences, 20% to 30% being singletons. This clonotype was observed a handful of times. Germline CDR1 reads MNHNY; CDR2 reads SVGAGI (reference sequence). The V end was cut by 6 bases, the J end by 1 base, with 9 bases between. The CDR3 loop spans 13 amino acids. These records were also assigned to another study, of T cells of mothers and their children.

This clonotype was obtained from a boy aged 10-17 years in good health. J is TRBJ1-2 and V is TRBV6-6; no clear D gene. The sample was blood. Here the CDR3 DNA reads TGTGCCAGCAGCTTGATGGATAACTATGGCTACACCTTC. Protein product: CASSLMDNYGYTF.